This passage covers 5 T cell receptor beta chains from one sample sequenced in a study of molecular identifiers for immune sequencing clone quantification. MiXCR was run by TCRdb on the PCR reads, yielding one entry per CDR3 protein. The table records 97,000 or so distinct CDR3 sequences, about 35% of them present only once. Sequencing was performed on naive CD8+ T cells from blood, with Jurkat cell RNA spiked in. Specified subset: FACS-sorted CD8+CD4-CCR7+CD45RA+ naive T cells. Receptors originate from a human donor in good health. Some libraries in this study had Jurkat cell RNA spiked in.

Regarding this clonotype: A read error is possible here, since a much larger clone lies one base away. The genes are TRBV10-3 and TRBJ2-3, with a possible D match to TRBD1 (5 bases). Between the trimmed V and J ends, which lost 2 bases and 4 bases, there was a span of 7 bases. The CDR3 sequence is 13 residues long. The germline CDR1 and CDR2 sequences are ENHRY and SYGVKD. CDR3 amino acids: CAISEGRADTQYF. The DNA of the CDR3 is TGTGCCATCAGTGAGGGCAGGGCAGATACGCAGTATTTT.

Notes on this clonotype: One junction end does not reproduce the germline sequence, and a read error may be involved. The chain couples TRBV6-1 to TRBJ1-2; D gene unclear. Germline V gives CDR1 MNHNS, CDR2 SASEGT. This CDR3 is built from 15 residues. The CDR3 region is CASSEVAGNNNGYTF. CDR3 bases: TGTGCCAGCAGTGAAGTCGCGGGAAATAACAATGGCTACACCTTC.

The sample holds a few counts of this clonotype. CDR3 DNA sequence: TGTGCCAGCAGCAAACTAACAGGCTTCTCCTACGAGCAGTACTTC. Protein product: CASSKLTGFSYEQYF. The chain has TRBV21-1 and TRBJ2-7; TRBD1 was called by the table and not checked on the DNA. TRBV21-1 is a pseudogene locus. The CDR3 spans 15 residues.

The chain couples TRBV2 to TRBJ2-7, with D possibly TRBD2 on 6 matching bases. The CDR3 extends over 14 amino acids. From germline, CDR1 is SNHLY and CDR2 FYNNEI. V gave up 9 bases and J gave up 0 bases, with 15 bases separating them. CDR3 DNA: TGTGCCAGAAGAGGAACTAGCTGCTCCTACGAGCAGTACTTC. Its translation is CARRGTSCSYEQYF.

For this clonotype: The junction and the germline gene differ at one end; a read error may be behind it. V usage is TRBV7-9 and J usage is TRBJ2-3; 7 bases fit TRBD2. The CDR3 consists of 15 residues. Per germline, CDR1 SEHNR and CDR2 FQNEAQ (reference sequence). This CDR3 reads CTSSSLSGGADTQYF. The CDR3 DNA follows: TGTACCAGCAGCTCTCTCAGTGGGGGGGCAGATACGCAGTATTTT.